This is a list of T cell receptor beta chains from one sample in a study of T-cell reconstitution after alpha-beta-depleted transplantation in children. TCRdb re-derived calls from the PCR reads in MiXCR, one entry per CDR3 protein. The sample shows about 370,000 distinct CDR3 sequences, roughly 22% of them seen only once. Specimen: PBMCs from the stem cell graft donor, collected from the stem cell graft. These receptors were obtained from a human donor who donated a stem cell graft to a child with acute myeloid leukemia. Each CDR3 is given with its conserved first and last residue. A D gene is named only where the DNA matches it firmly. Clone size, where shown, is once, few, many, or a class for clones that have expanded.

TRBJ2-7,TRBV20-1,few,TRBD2,CSANPGGSRGYEQYF,TGCAGTGCCAACCCCGGGGGGTCCAGAGGCTACGAGCAGTACTTC
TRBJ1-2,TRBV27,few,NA,CASSHRDYGYTF,TGTGCCAGCAGTCACCGCGACTATGGCTACACCTTC
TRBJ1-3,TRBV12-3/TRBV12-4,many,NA,CASSRDWSGNTIYF,TGTGCCAGCAGTCGCGACTGGTCTGGAAACACCATATATTTT
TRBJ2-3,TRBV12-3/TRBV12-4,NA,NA,CASSQGDLGTDTQYF,TGTGCCAGCAGCCAAGGGGACTTGGGCACAGATACGCAGTATTTT
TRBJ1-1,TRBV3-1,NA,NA,CASSVRALGGTEAFF,TGTGCCAGCAGCGTCCGGGCTCTGGGCGGCACTGAAGCTTTCTTT
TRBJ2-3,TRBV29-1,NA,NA,CSVGRLLSTDTQYF,TGCAGCGTTGGCCGGCTCCTCAGCACAGATACGCAGTATTTT
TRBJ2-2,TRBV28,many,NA,CASSYQAGNTGELFF,TGTGCCAGCAGTTATCAGGCAGGGAACACCGGGGAGCTGTTTTTT
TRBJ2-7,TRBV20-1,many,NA,CSARFMPWGPSYEQYF,TGCAGTGCTAGATTTATGCCGTGGGGTCCAAGCTACGAGCAGTACTTC
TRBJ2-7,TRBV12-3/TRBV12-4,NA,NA,CASRIGGRNSYEQYF,TGTGCCAGCAGAATAGGGGGGCGCAACTCCTACGAGCAGTACTTC
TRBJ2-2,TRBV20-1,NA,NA,CSARGQESNTGELFF,TGCAGTGCTAGAGGACAGGAATCGAACACCGGGGAGCTGTTTTTT
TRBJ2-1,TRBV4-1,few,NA,CASSQMVAEDNEQFF,TGCGCCAGCAGCCAAATGGTAGCGGAGGACAATGAGCAGTTCTTC
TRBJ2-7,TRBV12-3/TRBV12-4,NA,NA,CASSSRGVGEEQYF,TGTGCCAGCAGTTCCCGGGGTGTGGGGGAAGAGCAGTACTTC
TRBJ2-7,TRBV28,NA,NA,CASRGGTGTYEQYF,TGTGCCAGCAGAGGAGGAACAGGGACGTACGAGCAGTACTTC
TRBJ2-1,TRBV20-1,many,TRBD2,CSARDLAGASYNEQFF,TGCAGTGCTAGAGATTTAGCGGGTGCCTCCTACAATGAGCAGTTCTTC
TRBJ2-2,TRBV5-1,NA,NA,CASFSTGGAGELFF,TGCGCCAGCTTCTCGACTGGTGGTGCCGGGGAGCTGTTTTTT
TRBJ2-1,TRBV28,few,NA,CASSLRGSPSYNEQFF,TGTGCCAGCAGTTTAAGGGGGAGTCCGTCCTACAATGAGCAGTTCTTC
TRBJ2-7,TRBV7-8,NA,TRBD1,CASSLAKGQHYEQYF,TGTGCCAGCAGCTTAGCAAAGGGACAGCACTACGAGCAGTACTTC
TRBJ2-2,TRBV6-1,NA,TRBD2,CASRGLAGGRNGELFF,TGTGCCAGCAGAGGACTAGCGGGAGGGCGAAACGGGGAGCTGTTTTTT
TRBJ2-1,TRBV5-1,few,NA,CASSLVRGVYNEQFF,TGCGCCAGCAGCTTGGTTAGGGGCGTGTACAATGAGCAGTTCTTC
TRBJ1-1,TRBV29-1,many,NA,CSVAGDTEAFF,TGCAGCGTTGCGGGGGACACTGAAGCTTTCTTT
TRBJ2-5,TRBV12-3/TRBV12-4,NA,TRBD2,CASSLGRGTRVEETQYF,TGTGCCAGCAGTTTAGGTCGAGGGACTAGAGTCGAGGAGACCCAGTACTTC
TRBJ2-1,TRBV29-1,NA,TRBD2,CSAASSGSGNEQFF,TGCAGCGCTGCTAGTAGCGGGAGCGGCAATGAGCAGTTCTTC
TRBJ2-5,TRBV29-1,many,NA,CSVEDRQGQETQYF,TGCAGCGTTGAAGATCGCCAGGGGCAAGAGACCCAGTACTTC
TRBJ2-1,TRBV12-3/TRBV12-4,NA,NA,CASSLNGYEQFF,TGTGCCAGCAGTTTAAACGGCTATGAGCAGTTCTTC
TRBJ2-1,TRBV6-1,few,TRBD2,CASSALAGAGNEQFF,TGTGCCAGCAGCGCGCTAGCGGGAGCGGGCAATGAGCAGTTCTTC
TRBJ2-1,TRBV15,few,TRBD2,CATSRDRGRASVF,TGTGCCACCAGCAGAGATCGCGGGAGGGCGTCGGTCTTC
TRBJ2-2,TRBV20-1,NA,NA,CSAVFGSGELFF,TGCAGTGCTGTCTTTGGTTCCGGGGAGCTGTTTTTT
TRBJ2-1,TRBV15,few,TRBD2,CATSRLAGVSEQFF,TGTGCCACCAGCAGACTAGCGGGAGTCAGTGAGCAGTTCTTC
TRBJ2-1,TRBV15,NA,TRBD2,CATSRDRLAGGEQFF,TGTGCCACCAGCAGAGATCGCCTAGCGGGAGGCGAGCAGTTCTTC
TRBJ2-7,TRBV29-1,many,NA,CSVGDVSSYEQYF,TGCAGCGTTGGGGACGTGAGCTCCTACGAGCAGTACTTC
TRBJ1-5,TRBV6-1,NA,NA,CASSKGGAGNQPQHF,TGTGCCAGCAGCAAAGGAGGGGCTGGCAATCAGCCCCAGCATTTT
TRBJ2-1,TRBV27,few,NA,CASSYGPSYNEQFF,TGTGCCAGCAGTTACGGACCGTCCTACAATGAGCAGTTCTTC
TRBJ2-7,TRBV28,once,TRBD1,CASSLYGQGRYEQYF,TGTGCCAGCAGTTTATACGGACAGGGTCGGTACGAGCAGTACTTC
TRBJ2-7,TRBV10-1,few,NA,CASSDDRHYEQYF,TGCGCCAGCAGTGATGACAGGCACTACGAGCAGTACTTC
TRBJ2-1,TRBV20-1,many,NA,CSARGDSRGYLASYNEQFF,TGCAGTGCTAGAGGGGATTCCAGGGGTTACCTGGCCTCCTACAATGAGCAGTTCTTC
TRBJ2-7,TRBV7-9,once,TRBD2,CASSLVPQSQAGDYF,TGTGCCAGCAGCTTAGTTCCCCAGTCCCAAGCGGGAGACTACTTC
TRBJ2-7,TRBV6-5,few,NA,CASSYLSEQYF,TGTGCCAGCAGTTACTTGTCGGAGCAGTACTTC
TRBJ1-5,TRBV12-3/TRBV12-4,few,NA,CASRRHSNQPQHF,TGTGCCAGCAGGAGGCATAGCAATCAGCCCCAGCATTTT
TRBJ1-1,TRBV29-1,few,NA,CSARVMNTEAFF,TGCAGCGCCAGAGTCATGAACACTGAAGCTTTCTTT
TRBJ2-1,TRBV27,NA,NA,CASSPSDNYNEQFF,TGTGCCAGCAGTCCCTCGGACAACTACAATGAGCAGTTCTTC
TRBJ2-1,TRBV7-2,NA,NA,CASSFLDSNEQFF,TGTGCCAGCAGCTTCCTGGACAGCAATGAGCAGTTCTTC
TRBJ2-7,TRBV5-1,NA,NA,CASTPGRLNSYEQYF,TGCGCCAGCACCCCGGGCAGGCTAAACTCCTACGAGCAGTACTTC
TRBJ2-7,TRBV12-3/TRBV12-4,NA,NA,CASSQGHPYEQYF,TGTGCCAGCAGCCAAGGACACCCCTACGAGCAGTACTTC
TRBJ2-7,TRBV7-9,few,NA,CASSVQAYEQYF,TGTGCCAGCAGCGTACAGGCCTACGAGCAGTACTTC
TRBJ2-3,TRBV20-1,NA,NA,CSPTGTRTDTQYF,TGCAGTCCGACAGGGACTCGCACAGATACGCAGTATTTT
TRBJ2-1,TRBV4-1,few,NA,CASRGGAGQTYNEQFF,TGCGCCAGCCGGGGCGGAGCGGGACAGACTTACAATGAGCAGTTCTTC